This T cell receptor (beta chain) was profiled in a study of beta chain features in type 1 diabetes. Whole-study context: All of the samples together had 85 million to 130 million sorted cells examined.

What was sequenced were expressed TCRB transcripts, since all of the isolated RNA had been reverse transcribed. Data came from immunoSEQ multiplex PCR; TCRdb stores just in-frame clones and leaves some out. The sample contains more than 150,000 clones, approximately 9.1% of which appear only once. The study's findings and limits: Moderately but significantly shorter TCRB CDR3s were found in Type 1 diabetes patients in all four CD4+ subsets.

This clone has more than one count but fewer than ten. Its cognate antigen is unknown. CDR3 length equals 16 residues. In germline, CDR1 is SGHAT, CDR2 FQDESV (reference sequence). V was pared by 5 bases and J by 2 bases, with 17 bases between. Specimen: central memory CD4+ T cells from blood. The receptor was derived from a woman between 25 and 40 years old with type 1 diabetes. This rearrangement joins TRBV11-1 to TRBJ2-3, with D possibly matching TRBD2 (6 bases). The CDR3 here is CASSPGTPGTTDTQYF. The DNA for the CDR3 is TGTGCCAGCAGCCCAGGGACTCCAGGAACCACAGATACGCAGTATTTT.